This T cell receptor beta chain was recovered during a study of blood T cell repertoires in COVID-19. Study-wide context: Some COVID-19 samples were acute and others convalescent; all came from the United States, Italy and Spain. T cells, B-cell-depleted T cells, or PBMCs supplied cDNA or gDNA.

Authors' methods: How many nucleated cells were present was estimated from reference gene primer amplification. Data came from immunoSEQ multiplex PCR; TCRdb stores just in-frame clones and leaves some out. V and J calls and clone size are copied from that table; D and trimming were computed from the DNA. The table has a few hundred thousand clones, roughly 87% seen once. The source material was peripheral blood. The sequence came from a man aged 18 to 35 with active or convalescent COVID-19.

As DNA, the CDR3 is TGTGCCACCAGTGATATAGGACTAGCAACCGCTACGAAGCAGTACTTC. This codes for CATSDIGLATATKQYF. The rearrangement joins TRBV24-1 to TRBJ2-7, with 8 nucleotides matching TRBD2. The ends lost 3 bases at V and 8 bases at J; junction bases unmatched: 14. Germline V gives CDR1 KGHDR, CDR2 SFDVKD. The CDR3 is made up of 16 amino acids.